This T cell receptor (beta chain) appears in the sequencing data of a study of blood T cell repertoires in COVID-19. Study-wide context: T cells, B-cell-depleted T cells, or PBMCs supplied cDNA or gDNA.

Per the study methods: The authors estimated nucleated cell counts from reference gene primer amplification. Libraries were prepared by immunoSEQ multiplex PCR; TCRdb keeps only in-frame clonotypes and omits some of them. The D gene and trimming were derived from the DNA, and the V and J assignments and clone size from that table. The sample has under 350,000 clones; approximately 86% are singletons. The CDR3 is 13 amino acids. CDR1 and CDR2 (germline): WNHNN, SYGVQD (reference sequence). With 7 bases clipped from V and 4 bases from J, the junction kept 4 bases outside the gene matches. A few counts support this clone.

The chain joins TRBV10-1 to TRBJ2-7; 10 nucleotides agree with TRBD2. The sequencing sample was made of peripheral blood. The sequence came from a man between 65 and 85 years old with acute or convalescent COVID-19. CDR3 coding DNA: TGCGCCAGCATAACTAGCGGGAATTACGAGCAGTACTTC. Its protein is CASITSGNYEQYF.